This record looks at one T cell receptor (beta chain) sequence and its context. At one boundary the junction diverges from the germline segment, which might be a read error. In the source study's methods: Amplification of reference gene primers was used by the study to estimate nucleated cell counts. Sequenced by immunoSEQ multiplex PCR; TCRdb stores in-frame clones only, minus some. V and J calls plus clone size are reproduced from that table; the DNA served to infer D and trimming. The sample yields a few hundred thousand clones, 70% to 90% seen once. This sample is drawn from a study of blood T cell repertoires in COVID-19. Study at large: The analysed material was cDNA or gDNA that came from T cells, B-cell-depleted T cells, or PBMCs.

The germline V gene encodes CDR1 MDHEN and CDR2 SYDVKM. The CDR3 is 13 amino acids. Source material: peripheral blood. The TCR comes from a woman aged 45-65 years with acute or convalescent COVID-19. V gene TRBV28 combines with J gene TRBJ1-2; maybe TRBD1 (6 bases). This chain's CDR3 is CASSDRLSWDNNF. The CDR3 DNA reads TGTGCCAGCAGCGACCGGCTATCATGGGACAACAACTTC.